One sample yielded the 29 T cell receptor beta chains listed below, sequenced in a study of T-cell reconstitution after alpha-beta-depleted transplantation in children (dated by TCRdb to the mid-2010s). Library prep was done by PCR. TCRdb names Illumina HiSeq 2500 as the instrument used. Molecular barcoding was employed in the preparation of TCR libraries, with unique molecular identifiers being used to normalize TCRbeta repertoire quantification. The public reads were run again by TCRdb, first through fastp at Q25 and then through MiXCR, and only productive beta chains were kept. Identical CDR3 protein sequences are pooled into one entry, listed with their most common genes and DNA. Within this sample are a few hundred thousand distinct CDR3 sequences, with around 18% of them counted one time only. Of the sample, 3% to 3.5% falls within the top ten clones. The sequences come from PBMCs from the stem cell graft donor, collected from the stem cell graft. The receptors originated from a human donor who donated a stem cell graft to a child with acute lymphoblastic leukemia.

The chain has TRBV29-1 and TRBJ2-7, with D perhaps assigned TRBD1 or TRBD2 (5 bases each). The CDR3 is 13 amino acids. Trimming removed 7 bases from V and 0 bases from J, with 13 bases in between. CDR1 and CDR2 (germline): SQVTM, ANQGSEA. CDR3 DNA: TGCAGCGCTGAGGGGAAAAGCTCCTACGAGCAGTACTTC. Protein sequence: CSAEGKSSYEQYF.

This clonotype occurred a few times. This sequence joins TRBV24-1 and TRBJ1-2, with D possibly being TRBD1 (5 bases). V dropped 1 base and J dropped 6 bases, with 20 bases sitting between them. The germline CDR1 and CDR2 sequences are KGHDR and SFDVKD. CDR3 length: 17 residues. As DNA, the CDR3 is TGTGCCACCAGTGATTTCCGGGCCAAGCAGGGTGACGATGGCTACACCTTC. Translated: CATSDFRAKQGDDGYTF.

The gene calls are TRBV7-9 and TRBJ1-1, with 9 bases aligning to TRBD1. The germline CDR1 and CDR2 sequences are SEHNR and FQNEAQ (reference sequence). The trim removed 4 bases at V and 1 base at J, leaving 7 bases unmatched. This CDR3 contains 16 residues. Here the CDR3 DNA reads TGTGCCAGCAGCTACCCGACAGGGGGATCGAACACTGAAGCTTTCTTT. Its protein is CASSYPTGGSNTEAFF. The full variable domain, with the rest looked up from reference TRBV7-9 and TRBJ1-1, is DTGVSQNPRHKITKRGQNVTFRCDPISEHNRLYWYRQTLGQGPEFLTYFQNEAQLEKSRLLSDRFSAERPKGSFSTLEIQRTEQGDSAMYLCASSYPTGGSNTEAFFGQGTRLTVV.

This chain joins TRBV29-1 and TRBJ2-7; D tentatively fits TRBD1 or TRBD2 (6 bases each). CDR3 length: 14 residues. CDR1 is SQVTM, CDR2 ANQGSEA, per germline. V was trimmed by 6 bases and J by 3 bases, leaving 18 bases between them. Here the CDR3 reads CSVLDTGDNYEQYF. The CDR3 nucleotides read TGCAGCGTCCTCGATACGGGGGACAACTACGAGCAGTACTTC.

This rearrangement joins TRBV5-1 to TRBJ2-7; D not resolved. The germline gives CDR1 SGHRS, CDR2 YFSETQ. This CDR3 comprises 14 residues. With 0 bases removed from V and 5 bases from J, the gap between germline ends came to 12 bases. The CDR3: CASSLGFTANEQYF. In nucleotides, the CDR3 is TGCGCCAGCAGCTTGGGATTCACGGCGAACGAGCAGTACTTC.

This clonotype was seen a handful of times. This chain uses TRBV20-1 with TRBJ1-1; a weak D match, TRBD1 (5 bases). Trimming removed 5 bases at V and 3 bases at J, with 28 bases between. The CDR3 spans 18 residues. Germline assignment: CDR1 DFQATT and CDR2 SNEGSKA (reference sequence). DNA of the CDR3: TGCAGTGCTGCCCGGGCACCCCGCCAGGCAGTGGGGGACACTGAAGCTTTCTTT. This encodes CSAARAPRQAVGDTEAFF.

CDR3 nucleotides: TGCGCCAGCAGCGCGGACGGAGGTGATGGCTACACCTTC. It codes for CASSADGGDGYTF. J is TRBJ1-2 and V is TRBV5-1; no clear D. This CDR3 region has 13 residues. Germline V gives CDR1 SGHRS, CDR2 YFSETQ. V was trimmed by 4 bases and J by 6 bases, leaving 13 bases between them.

The chain uses TRBV19 and TRBJ2-2; 10 bases agree with TRBD2. The CDR3 totals 19 residues. The junction had 14 bases not matched to a gene; V was cut back by 6 bases and J by 1 base. Germline CDR1 reads LNHDA; CDR2 reads SQIVND (reference sequence). DNA of the CDR3: TGTGCCAGTAGCTCCATGGGGAGAAGGACTAGCGGGAACACCGGGGAGCTGTTTTTT. Its protein product is CASSSMGRRTSGNTGELFF.

This clonotype was found a few times. V and J are TRBV5-1 and TRBJ1-1; a weak D match, TRBD1 (5 bases). This CDR3 is 14 amino acids long. CDR1 and CDR2 from the germline V gene are SGHRS and YFSETQ. V was trimmed by 7 bases and J by 1 base, leaving 14 bases between them. The CDR3 here is CASGWGSPNTEAFF. The CDR3 nucleotides are TGCGCCAGCGGATGGGGGTCGCCGAACACTGAAGCTTTCTTT.

The chain employs TRBV30 and TRBJ1-2, with D possibly matching TRBD1 (5 bases). This CDR3 comprises 12 residues. CDR1 and CDR2 (germline): GTSNPN, SVGIG (reference sequence). V was pared by 5 bases and J by 5 bases, with 12 bases between. CDR3 in amino acids: CAWPRGEYGYTF. The CDR3 region has the DNA TGTGCCTGGCCCAGAGGGGAGTATGGCTACACCTTC.

The chain couples TRBV19 to TRBJ2-1; 8 bases fit TRBD1. Germline V lookup: CDR1 LNHDA, CDR2 SQIVND (reference sequence). This CDR3 spans 16 amino acids. V dropped 5 bases and J dropped 7; count of bases not matched to a gene: 13. The CDR3 loop reads CASSSEPGQEFNEQFF. The CDR3 nucleotides read TGTGCCAGTAGTTCCGAGCCGGGACAGGAATTTAATGAGCAGTTCTTC.

The V gene is TRBV20-1, the J gene TRBJ2-3; no definite D call. Trimming left V 3 bases short and J 2 bases short, with 9 bases between. The length of the CDR3 is 13 residues. In germline, CDR1 is DFQATT, CDR2 SNEGSKA (reference sequence). The CDR3 DNA sequence: TGCAGTGCTAGCCCCCGGAACACAGATACGCAGTATTTT. Amino acids: CSASPRNTDTQYF.

J is TRBJ2-7 and V is TRBV20-1; TRBD1 is a possible D gene (6 bases). Germline assignment: CDR1 DFQATT and CDR2 SNEGSKA (reference sequence). V lost 1 base, J lost 0 bases, and 13 bases lay in between. This CDR3 spans 15 amino acids. For the CDR3, the DNA is TGCAGTGCTAGAGCCACGGACAGTCCCTCCTACGAGCAGTACTTC. This gives the protein CSARATDSPSYEQYF.

There are a few counts of this clonotype. The rearrangement joins TRBV20-1 to TRBJ2-7; 7 bases line up with TRBD2. The germline V gene has CDR1 DFQATT and CDR2 SNEGSKA (reference sequence). With 5 bases clipped from V and 3 bases from J, the junction kept 13 bases outside the gene matches. This CDR3 has 15 residues. The CDR3 DNA reads TGCAGTGCTGTGGGAGGGGCTAGCGCTGGCTACGAGCAGTACTTC. It codes for CSAVGGASAGYEQYF.

The chain is built from TRBV5-1 and TRBJ2-2; no clear D. Germline values: CDR1 SGHRS, CDR2 YFSETQ. This CDR3 has 11 residues. V was cut by 5 bases and J by 4 bases, with 3 bases left in between. The CDR3, as DNA: TGCGCCAGCAGATCCACCGGGGAGCTGTTTTTT. Encoded protein: CASRSTGELFF.

The chain joins TRBV2 to TRBJ2-2; no clear D. Germline values: CDR1 SNHLY, CDR2 FYNNEI. There are 15 residues in the CDR3. The V and J ends lost 4 bases and 4 bases respectively, with 13 bases between them. CDR3 region: CASSVLQVGTGELFF. The DNA for the CDR3 is TGTGCCAGCAGTGTCCTCCAAGTGGGCACCGGGGAGCTGTTTTTT.

The rearrangement links TRBV9 to TRBJ2-1; 7 bases are shared with TRBD2. Germline lookup yields CDR1 SGDLS and CDR2 YYNGEE. The CDR3 covers 15 residues. With 0 bases clipped from V and 4 bases from J, the junction kept 4 bases outside the gene matches. The CDR3 nucleotides are TGTGCCAGCAGCGTAGGTGCTAGCGGTTACAATGAGCAGTTCTTC. This translates into CASSVGASGYNEQFF.

This chain links TRBV20-1 with TRBJ2-2; D unresolved. Trimming stripped 1 base from V and 7 bases from J, with 10 bases between. Germline assignment: CDR1 DFQATT and CDR2 SNEGSKA (reference sequence). The CDR3 is 13 residues long. The DNA of the CDR3 is TGCAGTGCTAGAGGGGCCGGAAGCGGGGAGCTGTTTTTT. Translation gives CSARGAGSGELFF.

The rearrangement joins TRBV7-8 to TRBJ2-2, with D possibly matching TRBD1 (6 bases). The ends were cut back, 5 bases at V and 1 base at J, with 20 bases in the middle. Germline lookup yields CDR1 SGHVS and CDR2 FQNEAQ. The CDR3 extends over 18 amino acids. The CDR3 bases are TGTGCCAGCAGCCCTCGGACAGTTGGACTCTTGAACACCGGGGAGCTGTTTTTT. Translated, it gives CASSPRTVGLLNTGELFF. The full variable domain, its missing parts supplied by reference TRBV7-8 and TRBJ2-2, is GAGVSQSPRYKVAKRGQDVALRCDPISGHVSLFWYQQALGQGPEFLTYFQNEAQLDKSGLPSDRFFAERPEGSVSTLKIQRTQQEDSAVYLCASSPRTVGLLNTGELFFGEGSRLTVL.

Only a few counts were recorded for this clonotype. This rearrangement joins TRBV10-2 to TRBJ2-3; maybe TRBD2 (6 bases). Germline V gene data show CDR1 as WSHSY and CDR2 as SAAADI. Trimming shortened V by 7 bases and J by 6 bases, and 23 bases separated the two germline ends. The CDR3 spans 16 residues. CDR3 sequence reads: CASKSMWDWEADTQYF. The CDR3 DNA sequence: TGCGCCAGCAAAAGCATGTGGGACTGGGAAGCGGATACGCAGTATTTT.

This clonotype turned up a few times. J is TRBJ1-2 and V is TRBV4-1, with 7 bases that match TRBD1. This CDR3 is 16 amino acids long. The V segment lost 4 bases and the J segment 0 bases; nucleotides outside the gene matches: 8. Germline CDR1 reads MGHRA; CDR2 reads YSYEKL. CDR3 sequence (DNA): TGCGCCAGCAGCCGGGACCCGGGACAGTCTAACTATGGCTACACCTTC. It specifies CASSRDPGQSNYGYTF.

The V and J genes are TRBV4-1 and TRBJ1-1; no firm D call. The CDR3 runs 15 residues. The V and J ends lost 1 base and 1 base respectively, with 10 bases between them. Germline-derived CDR1 and CDR2 are MGHRA and YSYEKL. CDR3 nucleotides: TGCGCCAGCAGCCAAGTCGCCAGGACGAACACTGAAGCTTTCTTT. Its translation is CASSQVARTNTEAFF.

The J gene is TRBJ1-2, the V gene TRBV20-1; D not certain. The CDR3 has 13 amino acids. Germline V gene sequence: CDR1 DFQATT, CDR2 SNEGSKA (reference sequence). Trimming took off 3 bases at V and 3 bases at J, with 11 bases between the two ends. As DNA, the CDR3 is TGCAGTGCTAGGCCTCGAGCAGACTATGGCTACACCTTC. It is translated as CSARPRADYGYTF.

This clonotype occurred a few times. This chain uses TRBV4-1 with TRBJ2-1; 7 bases fit TRBD2. The V gene end was trimmed by 1 base and the J gene end by 9 bases; junction bases not matched to a gene: 12. The CDR3 runs to 16 residues. Germline V gene sequence: CDR1 MGHRA, CDR2 YSYEKL. CDR3 protein: CASSQVSGGGETEQFF. Here the CDR3 DNA reads TGCGCCAGCAGCCAAGTCTCTGGTGGGGGGGAGACTGAGCAGTTCTTC.

This clonotype was found a few times. The rearrangement joins TRBV10-3 to TRBJ2-5; D gene uncertain. CDR3 length equals 15 residues. CDR1 and CDR2 from the germline V gene are ENHRY and SYGVKD. Trimming left V 2 bases short and J 1 base short, with 11 bases between. In DNA form, the CDR3 reads TGTGCCATCAGTGAGGCGACAAACGGCCAAGAGACCCAGTACTTC. It encodes CAISEATNGQETQYF.

The chain has TRBV5-1 and TRBJ2-2, with D unclear. The CDR3 runs 14 residues. Germline-derived CDR1 and CDR2 are SGHRS and YFSETQ. V lost 0 bases and J 3 bases, leaving 6 bases between the germline ends. CDR3 loop: CASSLDLHTGELFF. The DNA of the CDR3 is TGCGCCAGCAGCTTGGACCTTCACACCGGGGAGCTGTTTTTT. The full variable domain, with the rest looked up from reference TRBV5-1 and TRBJ2-2, is KAGVTQTPRYLIKTRGQQVTLSCSPISGHRSVSWYQQTPGQGLQFLFEYFSETQRNKGNFPGRFSGRQFSNSRSEMNVSTLELGDSALYLCASSLDLHTGELFFGEGSRLTVL.

This chain links TRBV5-1 with TRBJ2-2; D is uncertain. Between the trimmed V and J ends, which lost 4 bases and 6 bases, there was a span of 10 bases. This CDR3 is 13 amino acids long. CDR1 and CDR2 from the germline V gene are SGHRS and YFSETQ. The chain's CDR3 is CASSPGPAGELFF. The CDR3 DNA reads TGCGCCAGCAGCCCTGGGCCAGCCGGGGAGCTGTTTTTT.

The V call is TRBV5-1, the J call TRBJ2-7; 7 bases are a match to TRBD2. CDR1 SGHRS and CDR2 YFSETQ come from the germline V gene. The trim removed 4 bases at V and 3 bases at J, leaving 13 bases unmatched. The CDR3 spans 16 residues. CDR3 DNA: TGCGCCAGCAGCGATCGAGGACGGGAGGCCAGCTACGAGCAGTACTTC. Translation: CASSDRGREASYEQYF. The entire variable domain, with the rest obtained from reference TRBV5-1 and TRBJ2-7, is as follows: KAGVTQTPRYLIKTRGQQVTLSCSPISGHRSVSWYQQTPGQGLQFLFEYFSETQRNKGNFPGRFSGRQFSNSRSEMNVSTLELGDSALYLCASSDRGREASYEQYFGPGTRLTVT.

The chain combines TRBV2 with TRBJ2-7, with TRBD2 matching over 11 bases. J lost 3 bases, V lost 5 bases, and 6 bases had no gene match. CDR3 length equals 15 residues. Germline CDR1 SNHLY, CDR2 FYNNEI. This chain's CDR3 is CASSYATSGNYEQYF. The CDR3, as DNA: TGTGCCAGCAGTTACGCGACTAGCGGGAACTACGAGCAGTACTTC. The full variable domain, completed using reference TRBV2 and TRBJ2-7, is EPEVTQTPSHQVTQMGQEVILRCVPISNHLYFYWYRQILGQKVEFLVSFYNNEISEKSEIFDDQFSVERPDGSNFTLKIRSTKLEDSAMYFCASSYATSGNYEQYFGPGTRLTVT.